This is a list of T cell receptor beta chains from one sample in a study of T cell repertoires in cytomegalovirus infection. No antigen has been assigned to these receptors. TCRdb processed the reads anew with MiXCR; each CDR3 protein has one entry. The sample has fewer than 1,000,000 distinct CDR3 sequences, around 32% seen once. The sample consisted of cultured CD8+ T cells from PBMCs, taken from culture after CMV antigen stimulation. The receptors derive from a human donor in good health (CMV status not recorded). Some clones in this sample may be carry-over from other donors' samples. The CDR3 runs from the conserved cysteine through the conserved F or W. The order of the fields is D gene, clone size, J gene, V gene, CDR3 protein, CDR3 DNA. The D gene is left open where the match is weak. Size values are once, few and many counts, or a class for expanded clones, and some rows have none.

>TRBD1|.|TRBJ1-2|TRBV15
CATTRDRGLDGYTF
TGTGCCACCACCCGGGACAGGGGGCTGGATGGCTACACCTTC
>TRBD1|.|TRBJ1-1|TRBV6-5
CASRRTGRNTEAFF
TGTGCCAGCAGGAGGACAGGGAGGAACACTGAAGCTTTCTTT
>.|few|TRBJ1-6|TRBV19
CASTEQYNSPLHF
TGTGCCAGTACAGAACAGTATAATTCACCCCTCCACTTT
>.|.|TRBJ1-5|TRBV7-3
CASSLEGGVDQPQHF
TGTGCCAGCAGCTTAGAAGGTGGGGTCGATCAGCCCCAGCATTTT
>.|.|TRBJ2-3|TRBV5-4
CASSFKPVSTDTQYF
TGTGCCAGCAGCTTCAAGCCCGTTTCCACAGATACGCAGTATTTT
>.|many|TRBJ2-5|TRBV7-9
CASSLFAGQETQYF
TGTGCCAGCAGCTTATTTGCGGGGCAAGAGACCCAGTACTTC
>TRBD1|.|TRBJ2-7|TRBV3-1
CASSQGQGISYEQYF
TGTGCCAGCAGCCAAGGACAGGGCATCTCCTACGAGCAGTACTTC
>.|many|TRBJ2-3|TRBV7-2
CASRGFSTDTQYF
TGTGCCTCCCGGGGGTTCAGCACAGATACGCAGTATTTT
>TRBD1|.|TRBJ2-1|TRBV7-6
CASSAGTVAYNEQFF
TGTGCCAGCAGCGCCGGGACAGTAGCCTACAATGAGCAGTTCTTC
>TRBD1|.|TRBJ2-2|TRBV4-3
CACSQEGGQGAGELFF
TGCGCCTGCAGCCAAGAAGGAGGACAGGGCGCCGGGGAGCTGTTTTTT
>TRBD1|.|TRBJ2-5|TRBV6-8
CATLLGTGETQYF
TGTGCCACACTTCTAGGGACAGGAGAGACCCAGTACTTC
>.|many|TRBJ1-6|TRBV7-2
CASSLESTFYNSPLHF
TGTGCCAGCAGCTTAGAGAGCACATTCTATAATTCACCCCTCCACTTT
>.|few|TRBJ2-3|TRBV6-5
CASSSPGDNLSSTDTQYF
TGTGCCAGCAGTTCTCCGGGAGACAACCTTTCTAGCACAGATACGCAGTATTTT
>.|.|TRBJ2-1|TRBV6-6
CASRYSTRYSYNEQFF
TGTGCCAGCAGATACTCGACAAGGTATTCCTACAATGAGCAGTTCTTC
>.|few|TRBJ1-2|TRBV10-3
CAIRFANYGYTF
TGTGCCATCAGGTTTGCTAACTATGGCTACACCTTC
>TRBD1|few|TRBJ1-1|TRBV25-1
CASSESGTGDLNTEAFF
TGTGCCAGCAGTGAATCAGGGACAGGGGACTTGAACACTGAAGCTTTCTTT
>.|.|TRBJ2-1|TRBV2
CASSVWLATGNEQFF
TGTGCCAGCAGTGTATGGCTAGCGACCGGGAATGAGCAGTTCTTC
>.|.|TRBJ2-1|TRBV4-3
CASSRFGRQDEQFF
TGCGCCAGCAGCCGCTTCGGCCGACAGGACGAGCAGTTCTTC
>.|.|TRBJ1-5|TRBV7-6
CASSRRVTEDPYQPQHF
TGTGCCAGCAGCCGTCGTGTCACAGAGGACCCCTATCAGCCCCAGCATTTT
>.|once|TRBJ2-4|TRBV7-8
CVSSRGEGNIQYF
TGTGTCAGCTCGAGGGGAGAGGGAAACATTCAGTACTTC